The rows below give T cell receptor beta chains drawn from one sample of a study of T cells in Graves' hyperthyroidism and ophthalmopathy. TCRdb processed the multiplex PCR reads anew with MiXCR; each CDR3 protein has one entry. The sample yields roughly 510,000 distinct CDR3 sequences, around 20% seen once. Specimen: blood. These receptors originate from a man aged 18 to 35 with Graves' hyperthyroidism. Each CDR3 is given without its conserved first and last residue.

V: TRBV6-7; CDR3: ASKVQGIYEQY
V: TRBV28; CDR3: ASRPPTRQGESEQY
V: TRBV11-2; CDR3: ASSTNRLAEQY
V: TRBV11-2; CDR3: ASSNPGTAKRTQY
V: TRBV5-1; CDR3: ASSFFTQDRDGYT
V: TRBV6-1; CDR3: ASSDWDRDSNQPQH
V: TRBV11-2; CDR3: ASSFLEEGGQQY
V: TRBV13; CDR3: ASSYAILNRGGYT
V: TRBV12-3/TRBV12-4; CDR3: ASRLAGDRYEQY
V: TRBV29-1; CDR3: SVVGGEQY
V: TRBV28; CDR3: ASSLWVTNNQPQH
V: TRBV5-1; CDR3: ASSLAGGLDYGYT
V: TRBV5-6; CDR3: ASSSTFVELF
V: TRBV6-1; CDR3: ASRPRSGVTEAF
V: TRBV10-3; CDR3: AISVTGGLRGNTIY
V: TRBV19; CDR3: ASSIVPGSYEQY